The rows below give T cell receptor beta chains drawn from one sample of a study of glioma-infiltrating T cells after dendritic cell vaccination. Sequencing used immunoSEQ multiplex PCR; TCRdb keeps in-frame clones, though not all of them. The profile shows about 32,000 clones, more than 85% of them singletons. The specimen comprised blood, sampled before dendritic cell vaccination. The receptor source for this set is a human donor with glioblastoma. Each CDR3 is given with its conserved first and last residue. Not all rows give a size; the values are once, few, many and, for expanded clones, a class.

TRBJ2-7 TRBV7-2 - CASSFFRAGGSSYEQYF
TRBJ2-7 TRBV20-1 - CRPGDYEQYF
TRBJ1-4 TRBV30 once CAWTWGQGGEKLFF
TRBJ2-1 TRBV5-4 - CASSSGSSGEVEQFF
TRBJ2-7 TRBV27 few CASSLAGAGYEQYF
TRBJ2-7 TRBV11-2 - CASSQVYGTGFHEQYF
TRBJ1-4 TRBV6-5 once CASSYVGGHNEKLFF
TRBJ1-6 TRBV6-5 - CASSNQQGAGSPLHF
TRBJ1-3 TRBV6-1 - CASSALDNSGNTIYF
TRBJ1-6 TRBV27 once CASSPHQTGYNSPLHF
TRBJ1-4 TRBV4-1 - CASSRSTGSGTNEKLFF
TRBJ2-1 TRBV5-4 - CASSLANRGGPGGNEQFF
TRBJ1-4 TRBV7-9 - CASSSYGESNEKLFF
TRBJ2-3 TRBV21-1 few CASSKRASGGPDTQYF
TRBJ2-1 TRBV9 once CASSRGRGGHNEQFF
TRBJ1-3 TRBV5-1 - CASSKDYSGNTIYF
TRBJ2-1 TRBV28 - CASSLKRINNEQFF
TRBJ2-3 TRBV7-2 once CASSSPSRTSGASTDTQYF
TRBJ2-1 TRBV19 once CASSSTGGAYNEQFF
TRBJ1-3 TRBV7-6 - CASLGGLSGNTIYF
TRBJ2-3 TRBV7-7 - CASSLVAADTQYF
TRBJ2-3 TRBV6-6 - CASSYSQATDTQYF
TRBJ2-3 TRBV5-1 - CASSLTQYDPRTQYF
TRBJ2-3 TRBV7-9 - CASSFGQGVDTQYF
TRBJ1-1 TRBV10-1 - CARQGQVNTEAFF
TRBJ2-7 TRBV5-4 - CASSLSGGLAYEQYF
TRBJ1-2 TRBV6-1 - CASRPTGLYGYTF
TRBJ2-7 TRBV2 few CASSSDSPSLAYEQYF
TRBJ1-1 TRBV6-1 few CASAESGTGISFF
TRBJ1-2 TRBV5-1 once CASSLVAGGQYGYTF
TRBJ1-2 TRBV15 - CATSRERGPFGYTF
TRBJ1-1 TRBV4-2 once CASSLNAGGASKRAFF
TRBJ2-6 TRBV5-4 - CASSLWEVAGANVLTF
TRBJ1-6 TRBV18 - CASSPRPPTRLANNSPLHF
TRBJ1-1 TRBV27 - CASSSNPSGNTEAFF
TRBJ2-5 TRBV6-5 - CASGALEQYF
TRBJ1-2 TRBV11-1 - CASSLAASYGYTF
TRBJ2-2 TRBV5-1 - CASSLTVLSTGELFF